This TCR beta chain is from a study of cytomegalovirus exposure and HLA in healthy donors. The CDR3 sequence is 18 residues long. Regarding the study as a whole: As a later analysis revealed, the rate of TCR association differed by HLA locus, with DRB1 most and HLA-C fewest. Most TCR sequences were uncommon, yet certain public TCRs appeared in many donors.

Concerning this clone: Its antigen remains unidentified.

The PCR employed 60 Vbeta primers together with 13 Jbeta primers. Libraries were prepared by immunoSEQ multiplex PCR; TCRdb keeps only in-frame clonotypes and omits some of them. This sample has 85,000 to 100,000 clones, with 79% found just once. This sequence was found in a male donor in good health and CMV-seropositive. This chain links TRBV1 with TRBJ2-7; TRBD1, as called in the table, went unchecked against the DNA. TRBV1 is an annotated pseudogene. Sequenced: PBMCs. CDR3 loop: CTSSQVRRGDSSSYEQYF. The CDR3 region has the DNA TGCACCAGCAGCCAAGTAAGGCGCGGGGACAGCAGCTCCTACGAGCAGTACTTC.